This T cell receptor (beta chain) was captured by sequencing in a study of cytomegalovirus exposure and HLA in healthy donors. PCR involved 60 Vbeta and 13 Jbeta primers. Here immunoSEQ multiplex PCR was the method, and the copy in TCRdb shows in-frame clones only, minus some. The sample consists of under 150,000 clones, about 61% of them appearing once. This TCR was recovered from a man between 18 and 35 years old in good health and CMV-seropositive. The specimen was PBMCs.

This CDR3 is CASSAGQGQWYGYTF. Written as DNA, the CDR3 is TGTGCCAGCAGCGCTGGACAGGGCCAGTGGTATGGCTACACCTTC. The J gene is TRBJ1-2, the V gene TRBV9, with TRBD1 matching over 8 bases. J was trimmed by 5 bases and V by 3 bases; bases with no gene match: 9. The CDR3 runs to 15 residues. Per germline, CDR1 SGDLS and CDR2 YYNGEE.